This T cell receptor beta chain came from a study of graft-versus-host responses after intestinal transplantation. Clones were sequenced by immunoSEQ multiplex PCR, and TCRdb holds only the in-frame ones, with some missing. The sample consists of tens of thousands of clones, roughly 91% of them appearing once. This CDR3 comprises 16 residues. CDR1 SGHAT and CDR2 FQNNGV come from the germline V gene. V was pared by 1 base and J by 4 bases, with 7 bases of the junction left unmatched. Turning to this clone: What it binds is not known.

Source: unstimulated CD8+ T cells sorted from spleen or lymph node cells, taken before intestinal transplant. The TCR originated in a human donor who received an intestinal transplant. The rearrangement uses TRBV11-2 and TRBJ2-3; 8 nucleotides line up with TRBD2. CDR3 nucleotide sequence: TGTGCCAGCAGCTTAGTGACGGGGGGGTGGGCAGATACGCAGTATTTT. This gives the protein CASSLVTGGWADTQYF.